This is a list of T cell receptor beta chains from one sample in a study of blood T cell repertoires in COVID-19. Here immunoSEQ multiplex PCR was the method, and the copy in TCRdb shows in-frame clones only, minus some. This sample has some 290,000 clones; about 90% occur once, and the top ten carry roughly 2.2%. Material for sequencing was peripheral blood. The receptors were sampled from a woman between 45 and 65 years old who had recovered from COVID-19. CDR3s include the opening cysteine and the closing phenylalanine or tryptophan. D genes are given only for firm matches. Size is omitted from some rows. Given values are once, few, many or a class for expanded clones.

abundance | j_gene | d_gene | v_gene | CDR3nt | CDR3aa
. | TRBJ2-4 | TRBD2 | TRBV5-4 | TGTGCCAGCAGCTTGGATTTGGGGGGGAACATTCAGTACTTC | CASSLDLGGNIQYF
. | TRBJ2-3 | . | TRBV29-1 | TGCAGCGTTGATATTCCGGGCACAGATACGCAGTATTTT | CSVDIPGTDTQYF
. | TRBJ2-3 | TRBD2 | TRBV30 | TGTGCCTGGAGTGTACTAGCGGGAGGGGTAGATACGCAGTATTTT | CAWSVLAGGVDTQYF
. | TRBJ1-2 | TRBD1 | TRBV5-5 | TGTGCCAGCAGCGATAGCCGGGCAGGGGGCGCAGGGAATGGCTACACCTTC | CASSDSRAGGAGNGYTF
. | TRBJ2-1 | TRBD1 | TRBV24-1 | TGTGCCACCAGTGGGGGACAGGGGGCGCAGGATGAGCAGTTCTTC | CATSGGQGAQDEQFF
. | TRBJ1-1 | TRBD1 | TRBV5-1 | TGCGCCAGCAGCTCCATACAGGGGGCCATGAACACTGAAGCTTTCTTT | CASSSIQGAMNTEAFF
once | TRBJ2-7 | TRBD2 | TRBV7-2 | TGTGCCAGCAGCTTAGGAAGGGGGACTAGCGGAACCTACGAGCAGTACTTC | CASSLGRGTSGTYEQYF
few | TRBJ2-6 | . | TRBV19 | TGTGCCAGTGGGTCAGGATTGAGCTCTGGGGCCAACGTCCTGACTTTC | CASGSGLSSGANVLTF
. | TRBJ1-2 | TRBD1 | TRBV6-5 | TGTGCCATCCCCCGGGACAGGGGTAACTATGGCTACACCTTC | CAIPRDRGNYGYTF
. | TRBJ1-1 | TRBD1 | TRBV4-2 | TGTGCCAGCAGCCCAAAAGGGTACGGGACAGGGAGAGTCACTGAAGCTTTCTTT | CASSPKGYGTGRVTEAFF
. | TRBJ1-2 | . | TRBV19 | TGTGCCAGTAGTATAAAGGGGAACTATGGCTACACCTTC | CASSIKGNYGYTF
once | TRBJ1-1 | . | TRBV19 | TGTGCCACTTCCCTCGGAGGCTGGGACACTGAAGCTTTCTTT | CATSLGGWDTEAFF
. | TRBJ2-1 | TRBD2 | TRBV6-5 | TGTGCCAGCAGTTTGACTAGCGGACCTTACAATGAGCAGTTCTTC | CASSLTSGPYNEQFF
. | TRBJ2-7 | . | TRBV7-2 | TGTGCCAGCAGCCCCCTGAGAGCATCCTACGAGCAGTACTTC | CASSPLRASYEQYF
. | TRBJ2-7 | TRBD2 | TRBV6-5 | TGTGCCAGCAGCACTAGCGCCCGGAGGGCCTACGAGCAGTACTTC | CASSTSARRAYEQYF
few | TRBJ1-2 | . | TRBV7-2 | TGTGCCAGCAGCTTGGGCGGACAGCTATCCGGCTACACCTTC | CASSLGGQLSGYTF
. | TRBJ1-5 | . | TRBV6-5 | TGTGCCAGCAGCATTACCTCAGGGCCCAATCAGCCCCAGCATTTT | CASSITSGPNQPQHF
. | TRBJ2-7 | . | TRBV21-1 | TGTGCCAGCAGCAAAGAACCCCCAAGTGGCCGCTCGGGAGAGCAGTACTTC | CASSKEPPSGRSGEQYF
. | TRBJ1-1 | . | TRBV5-6 | TGTGCCAGCAGCTTGGCGTACACAGGGCCCATGAACACTGAAGCTTTCTTT | CASSLAYTGPMNTEAFF
once | TRBJ1-5 | . | TRBV15 | TGTGCCACCAGCCCCGGGGAGTACGGTTATCAGCCCCAGCATTTT | CATSPGEYGYQPQHF
. | TRBJ1-5 | . | TRBV9 | TGTGCCAGCAGCCCCTCAGACAGCCGGGGGTGGCCCCAGCATTTT | CASSPSDSRGWPQHF
. | TRBJ2-5 | . | TRBV21-1 | TGTGCCAGATCCCCGCGACAGGGATGGGCCCAGTACTTC | CARSPRQGWAQYF
. | TRBJ2-2 | . | TRBV7-9 | TGTGCCAGCAGGTCGGGGAACGGGGAGCTGTTTTTT | CASRSGNGELFF
. | TRBJ2-2 | TRBD2 | TRBV7-7 | TGTGCTAGCCGGGAGGGCACCGGGGAGCTGTTTTTT | CASREGTGELFF
. | TRBJ2-7 | . | TRBV5-4 | TGTGCCAGCGGCGGACAGCCTAGCTCCTACGAGCAGTACTTC | CASGGQPSSYEQYF
. | TRBJ2-1 | . | TRBV15 | TGTGCCACTGGGACAAATACCTTCAATGAGCAGTTCTTC | CATGTNTFNEQFF
. | TRBJ1-3 | . | TRBV6-5 | TGTGCCAGCAGTTACTCGATCGAGGGGGCTGGAAACACCATATATTTT | CASSYSIEGAGNTIYF
. | TRBJ2-1 | TRBD2 | TRBV6-6 | TGTGCCAGCAGTCCGCTGACTAGCGGGGGGCCTGATGAGCAGTTCTTC | CASSPLTSGGPDEQFF
. | TRBJ1-6 | TRBD1 | TRBV25-1 | TGTGCCAGCAGTCCACAGGGGGCAAGGGCTTCACCCCTCCACTTT | CASSPQGARASPLHF
. | TRBJ1-5 | TRBD1 | TRBV6-5 | TGTGCCAGCAGCGACGGACAGGGGCCAGATCAGCCCCAGCATTTT | CASSDGQGPDQPQHF
. | TRBJ2-5 | TRBD1 | TRBV5-4 | TGTGCCAGCAGCTCCCCCGGGACAGTACAAGAGACCCAGTACTTC | CASSSPGTVQETQYF
. | TRBJ2-1 | TRBD1 | TRBV30 | TGTGCCGGGGTAGACAGGGGCCCCAATGAGCAGTTCTTC | CAGVDRGPNEQFF
. | TRBJ2-1 | . | TRBV20-1 | TGCAGTGTACGGGATTGGAATGAGCAGTTCTTC | CSVRDWNEQFF
. | TRBJ1-1 | TRBD1 | TRBV5-4 | TGTGCCAGCAGCGGGGCCATTGGGACAGGGGGAACTGAAGCTTTCTTT | CASSGAIGTGGTEAFF
once | TRBJ2-3 | . | TRBV30 | TGTGCCTGGAGTGTCGATCTAGCAAGAGATACGCAGTATTTT | CAWSVDLARDTQYF
. | TRBJ2-7 | . | TRBV7-9 | TGTGCCAGCAGCTTAGCCGGCGGTAACGAGCAGTACTTC | CASSLAGGNEQYF
. | TRBJ1-5 | . | TRBV3-1/TRBV3-2 | TGTGCCAGCAGTCTTAGCAATCAGCCCCAGCATTTT | CASSLSNQPQHF
. | TRBJ2-1 | TRBD2 | TRBV5-1 | TGCGCCAGCAGCTTTGGGGGGGAGCGCCGCAATGAGCAGTTCTTC | CASSFGGERRNEQFF
. | TRBJ1-2 | . | TRBV9 | TGTGCCAGCAGCGTAGGGCAGGTCTACACCTTC | CASSVGQVYTF
. | TRBJ2-7 | TRBD1 | TRBV7-2 | TGTGCCAGCAGCCCCTATCGGGGTCCGACAGGGGGGACCTACGAGCAGTACTTC | CASSPYRGPTGGTYEQYF
. | TRBJ2-3 | TRBD2 | TRBV5-1 | TGCGCCAGCAGCCTCCAGGGCGGGGGTTTCTATGAGGAAGATACGCAGTATTTT | CASSLQGGGFYEEDTQYF
. | TRBJ1-2 | TRBD1 | TRBV9 | TGTGCCAGCAGCGTTACCGGGACAGCAGGAAGTGGCTACACCTTC | CASSVTGTAGSGYTF
. | TRBJ2-1 | TRBD1 | TRBV5-1 | TGCGCCAGCAGCTTGCAGTCAGGGGGAATTGGGAATGAGCAGTTCTTC | CASSLQSGGIGNEQFF
. | TRBJ1-2 | TRBD1 | TRBV9 | TGTGCCAGCAGTCCTCAAGCCGGGACAGGGCTAGGCTACACCTTC | CASSPQAGTGLGYTF
. | TRBJ2-7 | . | TRBV11-3 | TGTGCCAGCCCGGACCAACACGTTGGAGGTTACTACGAGCAGTACTTC | CASPDQHVGGYYEQYF
. | TRBJ1-5 | TRBD1 | TRBV18 | TGTGCCAGCTCACCTGAGACAGGGCACAATCAGCCCCAGCATTTT | CASSPETGHNQPQHF
. | TRBJ1-1 | TRBD1 | TRBV5-1 | TGCGCCAGCAGCCCAGACAGGGGGCTTACTGAAGCTTTCTTT | CASSPDRGLTEAFF
. | TRBJ1-1 | . | TRBV4-2 | TGTGCCAGCAGCCAAGAATCTCGGGGCACTGAAGCTTTCTTT | CASSQESRGTEAFF
. | TRBJ1-2 | TRBD1 | TRBV5-6 | TGTGCCAGCAGCCCAAGAGGGGGCTTCAACGGCTACACCTTC | CASSPRGGFNGYTF
few | TRBJ2-1 | TRBD2 | TRBV7-9 | TGTGCCAGCAGCTCCCTGCCCTCCGGGACTAGACTAAACAATGAGCAGTTCTTC | CASSSLPSGTRLNNEQFF
. | TRBJ2-3 | . | TRBV6-2/TRBV6-3 | TGTGCCAGCAGTTCCAGGGGAGGCACAGATACGCAGTATTTT | CASSSRGGTDTQYF